This T cell receptor (beta chain) is drawn from a study of blood T cells in healthy people across ages. Approximately 9 milliliters of peripheral blood were drawn from each donor into EDTA-treated tubes. Each sample had at least 7 million PBMCs isolated. This clonotype appeared a few times. Its antigen is not known. A sample-barcoded 5' primer and a J-beta primer mix were used in a second PCR of roughly 7 to 11 cycles. Every cDNA was tagged by a template-switch adaptor with 12 random nucleotides. TCRdb called the 5' RACE reads again in MiXCR, with one record for every CDR3 protein. The sample contains over 1.5 million distinct CDR3 sequences, around half of which appear only once. Study conclusions and caveats: Observed TCR beta diversity per million T cells went down as age went up. This fall followed a roughly linear course with age.

Trimming took 6 bases from V and 3 from J; bases not matched to a gene: 4. Germline values: CDR1 MDHEN, CDR2 SYDVKM. The CDR3 covers 14 residues. The chain joins TRBV28 to TRBJ2-3; the match to TRBD2 covers 9 bases. This TCR derives from a woman in her forties in good health. Sequencing input: blood. CDR3 nucleotide sequence: TGTGCCAGCAGGTACAGCGGGGGGACAGATACGCAGTATTTT. It codes for CASRYSGGTDTQYF.